The T cell receptor beta chain under discussion was sequenced for a study of blood T cell repertoires in COVID-19. On the study more broadly: Spain, Italy and the United States supplied samples that represented acute and convalescent COVID-19. T cells, B-cell-depleted T cells, or PBMCs supplied cDNA or gDNA.

V lost 5 bases, J lost 5 bases, and 9 bases lay in between. The germline V gene encodes CDR1 SGHNT and CDR2 YENEEA. This CDR3 is 13 amino acids long. TCRdb's table, derived via immunoSEQ multiplex PCR, lists solely in-frame clones and lacks some. The sample carries roughly 14,000 clones, 73% recorded once. This TCR was recovered from a man between 70 and 80 years old with acute or convalescent COVID-19. V gene TRBV11-3 combines with J gene TRBJ2-2, with D unclear. The sequenced material came from peripheral blood. The CDR3 is CASSELPTGELFF. As DNA, the CDR3 is TGTGCCAGCAGCGAGCTTCCGACCGGGGAGCTGTTTTTT. Supplemented by reference TRBV11-3 and TRBJ2-2, the full variable domain reads EAGVVQSPRYKIIEKKQPVAFWCNPISGHNTLYWYLQNLGQGPELLIRYENEEAVDDSQLPKDRFSAERLKGVDSTLKIQPAELGDSAVYLCASSELPTGELFFGEGSRLTVL.